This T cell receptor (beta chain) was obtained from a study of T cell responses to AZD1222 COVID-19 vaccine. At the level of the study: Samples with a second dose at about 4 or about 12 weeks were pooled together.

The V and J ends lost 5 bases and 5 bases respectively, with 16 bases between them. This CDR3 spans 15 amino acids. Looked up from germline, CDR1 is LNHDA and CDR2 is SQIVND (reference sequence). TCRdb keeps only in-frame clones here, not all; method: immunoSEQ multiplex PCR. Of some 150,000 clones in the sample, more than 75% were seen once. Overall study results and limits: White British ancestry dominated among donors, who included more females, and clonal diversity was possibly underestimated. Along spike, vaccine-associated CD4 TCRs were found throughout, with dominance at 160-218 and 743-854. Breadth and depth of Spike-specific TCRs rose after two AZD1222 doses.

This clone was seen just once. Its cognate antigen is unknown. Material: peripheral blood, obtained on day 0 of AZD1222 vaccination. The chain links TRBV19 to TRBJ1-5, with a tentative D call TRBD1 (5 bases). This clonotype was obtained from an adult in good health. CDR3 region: CASSWGSQTYQPQHF. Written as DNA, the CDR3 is TGTGCCAGTAGTTGGGGGTCGCAGACGTATCAGCCCCAGCATTTT.